This T cell receptor beta chain comes out of a study of CD8 T cells in ankylosing spondylitis. TCR beta libraries were made by quantitative 5'-RACE with molecular barcodes. TCRdb fed the 5' RACE reads into MiXCR, producing one record per CDR3 protein. The sample contains about 450,000 distinct CDR3 sequences, about 24% of which appear only once. Regarding the study as a whole: Previous work reported some of these motif variants in the synovial fluid and blood of reactive arthritis. Disease-linked clones had a CD8+ phenotype and relatively low frequency in peripheral blood. There was reportedly significant enrichment of clones that were disease-linked in matched ankylosing spondylitis synovial fluid. What appeared characteristic of ankylosing spondylitis blood was a TCR beta motif of about eight highly homologous variants.

This clonotype was picked up a small number of times. The antigen is not known. The clonotype was recovered from a male donor with ankylosing spondylitis. Material for sequencing was blood, either unsorted or a sorted T cell fraction (not recorded which).

The DNA of the CDR3 is TGTGCCAGCAGTTCCCCCCCCGGGGGCACTGAAGCTTTCTTT. Protein product: CASSSPPGGTEAFF. This rearrangement joins TRBV12-3 or TRBV12-4 to TRBJ1-1; weak D call: TRBD1 (5 bases). Trimming pared 4 bases from V and 4 bases from J, leaving 13 bases between. This CDR3 contains 14 residues.